The entry below gives a single T cell receptor beta chain sequence along with its context. TCRdb re-analysed the 5' RACE reads in MiXCR, keeping a single row per CDR3 protein. The top ten clones hold roughly 8.9% of a sample with about 430,000 distinct CDR3 sequences, more than 20% of them seen once. The sample comes from a study of T-cell memory formation after mild COVID-19. Germline loops: CDR1 MGHRA, CDR2 YSYEKL. Unmatched junction bases numbered 14, after V lost 5 bases and J lost 0 bases. The CDR3 spans 18 residues. The sample consisted of PBMCs or a T cell subset sorted from them (not recorded which). This chain links TRBV4-1 with TRBJ2-3, with TRBD1 identical over 7 bases. The clonotype originates from an adult woman who had mild COVID-19 (a few samples of this study predate the infection). Cell type and time point are not known. In DNA form, the CDR3 reads TGCGCCAGCAGCAGGGGGCTAGCCCCCTCCTCTAGCACAGATACGCAGTATTTT. Its protein product is CASSRGLAPSSSTDTQYF.